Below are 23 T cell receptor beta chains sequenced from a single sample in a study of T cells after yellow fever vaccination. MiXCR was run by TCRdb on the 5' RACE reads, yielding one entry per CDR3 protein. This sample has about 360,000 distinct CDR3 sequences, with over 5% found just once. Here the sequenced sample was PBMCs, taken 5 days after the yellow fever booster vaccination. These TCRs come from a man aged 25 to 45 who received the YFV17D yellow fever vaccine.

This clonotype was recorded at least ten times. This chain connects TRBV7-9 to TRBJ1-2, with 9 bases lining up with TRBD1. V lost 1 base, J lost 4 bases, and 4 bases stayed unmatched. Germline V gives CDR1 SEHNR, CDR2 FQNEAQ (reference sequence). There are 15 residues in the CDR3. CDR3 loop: CASSLVWGQGYGYTF. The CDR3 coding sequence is TGTGCCAGCAGCTTAGTGTGGGGACAGGGCTATGGCTACACCTTC.

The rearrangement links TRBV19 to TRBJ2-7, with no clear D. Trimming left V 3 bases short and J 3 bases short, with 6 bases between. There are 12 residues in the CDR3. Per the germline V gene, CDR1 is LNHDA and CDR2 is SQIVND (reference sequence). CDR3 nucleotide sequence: TGTGCCAGTAGTATCCCGGGCTACGAGCAGTACTTC. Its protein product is CASSIPGYEQYF.

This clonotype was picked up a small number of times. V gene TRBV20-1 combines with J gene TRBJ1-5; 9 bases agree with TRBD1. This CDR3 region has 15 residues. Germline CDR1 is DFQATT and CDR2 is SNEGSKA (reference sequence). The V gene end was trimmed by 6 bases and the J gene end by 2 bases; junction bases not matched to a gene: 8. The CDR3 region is CSATGTGRRNQPQHF. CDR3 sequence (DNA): TGCAGTGCAACCGGGACAGGGCGGCGCAATCAGCCCCAGCATTTT.

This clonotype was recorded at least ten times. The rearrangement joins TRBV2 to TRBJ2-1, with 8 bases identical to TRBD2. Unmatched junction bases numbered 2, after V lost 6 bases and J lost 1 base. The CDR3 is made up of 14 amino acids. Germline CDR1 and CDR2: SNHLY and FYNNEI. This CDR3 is CASRKRESYNEQFF. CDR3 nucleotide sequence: TGTGCCAGCAGAAAGCGGGAGTCCTACAATGAGCAGTTCTTC.

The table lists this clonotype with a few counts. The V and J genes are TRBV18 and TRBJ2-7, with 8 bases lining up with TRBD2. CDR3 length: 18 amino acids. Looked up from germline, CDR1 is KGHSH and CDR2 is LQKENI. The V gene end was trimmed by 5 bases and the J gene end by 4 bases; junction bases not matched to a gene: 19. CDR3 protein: CASSYGSGATSAVYEQYF. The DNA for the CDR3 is TGTGCCAGCTCATATGGATCCGGGGCGACTAGCGCGGTTTACGAGCAGTACTTC.

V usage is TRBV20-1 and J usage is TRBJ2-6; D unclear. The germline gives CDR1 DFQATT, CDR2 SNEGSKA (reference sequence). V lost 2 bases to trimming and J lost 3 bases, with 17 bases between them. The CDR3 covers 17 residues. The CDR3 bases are TGCAGTGCTAGATCTACTCCTAGGAAAGGTGGGGCCAACGTCCTGACTTTC. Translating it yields CSARSTPRKGGANVLTF.

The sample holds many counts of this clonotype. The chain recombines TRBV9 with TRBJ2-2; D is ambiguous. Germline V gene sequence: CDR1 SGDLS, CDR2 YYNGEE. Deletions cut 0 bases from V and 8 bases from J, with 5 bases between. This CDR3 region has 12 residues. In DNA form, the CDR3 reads TGTGCCAGCAGCGTAGTGAGAGGGGAGCTGTTTTTT. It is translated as CASSVVRGELFF.

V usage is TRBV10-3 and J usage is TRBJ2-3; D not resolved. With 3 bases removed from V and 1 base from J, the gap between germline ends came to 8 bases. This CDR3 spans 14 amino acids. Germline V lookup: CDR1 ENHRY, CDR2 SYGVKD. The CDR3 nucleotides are TGTGCCATCAGTGACTCAATCGGCACAGATACGCAGTATTTT. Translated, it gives CAISDSIGTDTQYF.

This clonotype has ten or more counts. The chain's CDR3 is CATSTGHDFTGELFF. The CDR3 DNA sequence: TGTGCCACCAGCACCGGACACGACTTCACCGGGGAGCTGTTTTTT. This chain connects TRBV15 to TRBJ2-2; D is possibly TRBD1 (5 bases). The CDR3 consists of 15 residues. Deletions cut 4 bases from V and 4 bases from J, with 13 bases between. The germline CDR1 and CDR2 sequences are LNHNV and YYDKDF (reference sequence).

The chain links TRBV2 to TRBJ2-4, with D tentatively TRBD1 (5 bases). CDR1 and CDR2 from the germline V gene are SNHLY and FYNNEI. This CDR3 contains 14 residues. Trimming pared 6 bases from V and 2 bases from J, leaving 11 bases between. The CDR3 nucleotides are TGTGCCAGCAGGCCCGACAGTTCCAAAAACATTCAGTACTTC. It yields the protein CASRPDSSKNIQYF.

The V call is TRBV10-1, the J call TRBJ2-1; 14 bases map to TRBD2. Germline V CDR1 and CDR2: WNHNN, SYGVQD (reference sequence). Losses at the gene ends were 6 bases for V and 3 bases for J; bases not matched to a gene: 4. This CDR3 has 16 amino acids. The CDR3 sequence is CASRPGLAGGYNEQFF. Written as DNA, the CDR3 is TGCGCCAGCAGACCCGGACTAGCGGGAGGCTACAATGAGCAGTTCTTC.

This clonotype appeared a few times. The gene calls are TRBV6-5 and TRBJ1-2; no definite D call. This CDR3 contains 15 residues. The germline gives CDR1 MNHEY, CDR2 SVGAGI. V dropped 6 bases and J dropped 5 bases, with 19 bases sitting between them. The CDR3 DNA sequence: TGTGCCAGCAGCACTCGAGGTGGGTCAGATTATGGCTACACCTTC. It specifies CASSTRGGSDYGYTF.

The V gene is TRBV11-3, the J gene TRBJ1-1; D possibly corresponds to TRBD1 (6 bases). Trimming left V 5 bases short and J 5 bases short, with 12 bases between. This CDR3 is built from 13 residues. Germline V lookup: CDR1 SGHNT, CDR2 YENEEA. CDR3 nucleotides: TGTGCCAGCAGCCGAACCAGGGGAACTGAAGCTTTCTTT. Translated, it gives CASSRTRGTEAFF.

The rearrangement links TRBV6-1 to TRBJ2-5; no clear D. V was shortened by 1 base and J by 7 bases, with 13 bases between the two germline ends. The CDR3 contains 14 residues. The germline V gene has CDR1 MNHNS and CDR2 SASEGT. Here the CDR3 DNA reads TGTGCCAGCAGTGAAGGGGCAGGAGTAAGGACCCAGTACTTC. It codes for CASSEGAGVRTQYF.

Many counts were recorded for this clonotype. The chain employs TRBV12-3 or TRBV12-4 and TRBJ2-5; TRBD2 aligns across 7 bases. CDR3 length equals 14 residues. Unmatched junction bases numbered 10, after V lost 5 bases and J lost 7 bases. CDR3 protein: CASSPKSGTGTQYF. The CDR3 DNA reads TGTGCCAGCAGTCCTAAGAGCGGGACCGGGACCCAGTACTTC.

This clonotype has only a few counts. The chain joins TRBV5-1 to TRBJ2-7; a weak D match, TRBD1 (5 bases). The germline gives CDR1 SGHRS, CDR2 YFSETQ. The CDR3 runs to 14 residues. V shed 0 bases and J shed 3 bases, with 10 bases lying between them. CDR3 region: CASSLGGQDYEQYF. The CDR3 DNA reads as TGCGCCAGCAGCTTGGGGGGCCAAGACTACGAGCAGTACTTC.

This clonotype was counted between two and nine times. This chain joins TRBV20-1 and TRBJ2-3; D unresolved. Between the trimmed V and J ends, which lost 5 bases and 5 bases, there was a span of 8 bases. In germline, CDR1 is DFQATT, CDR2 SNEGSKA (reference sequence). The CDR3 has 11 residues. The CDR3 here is CSAPRGDTQYF. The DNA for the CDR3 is TGCAGTGCTCCCCGAGGAGATACGCAGTATTTT.

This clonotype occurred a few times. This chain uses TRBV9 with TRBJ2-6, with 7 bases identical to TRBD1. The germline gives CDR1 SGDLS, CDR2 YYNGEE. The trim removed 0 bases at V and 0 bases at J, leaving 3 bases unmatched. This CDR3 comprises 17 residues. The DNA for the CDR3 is TGTGCCAGCAGCGTAGAACAGGGGATCTCTGGGGCCAACGTCCTGACTTTC. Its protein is CASSVEQGISGANVLTF.

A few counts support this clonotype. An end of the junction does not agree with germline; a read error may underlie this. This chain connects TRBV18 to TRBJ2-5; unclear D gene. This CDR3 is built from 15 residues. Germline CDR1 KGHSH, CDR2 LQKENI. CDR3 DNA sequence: TGTGCCAGCTCACCACCGTCATATGGGGAAGAGGCCCAGTACTTC. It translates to CASSPPSYGEEAQYF.

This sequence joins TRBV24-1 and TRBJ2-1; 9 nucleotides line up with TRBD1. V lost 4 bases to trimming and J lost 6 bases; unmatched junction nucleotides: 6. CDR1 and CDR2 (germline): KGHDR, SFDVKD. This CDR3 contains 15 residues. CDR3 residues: CATSDAGTGPNEQFF. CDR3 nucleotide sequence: TGTGCCACCAGTGACGCCGGGACAGGGCCCAATGAGCAGTTCTTC.

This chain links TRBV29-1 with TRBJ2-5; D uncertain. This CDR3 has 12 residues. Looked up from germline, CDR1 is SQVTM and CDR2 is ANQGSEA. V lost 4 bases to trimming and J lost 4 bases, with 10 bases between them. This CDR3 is CSVVPGVETQYF. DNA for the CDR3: TGCAGCGTTGTTCCGGGCGTAGAGACCCAGTACTTC.

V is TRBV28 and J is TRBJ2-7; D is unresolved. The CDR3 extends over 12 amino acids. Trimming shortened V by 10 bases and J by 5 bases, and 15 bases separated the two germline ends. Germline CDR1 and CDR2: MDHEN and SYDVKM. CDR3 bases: TGTGCCACCAACGACCGTTGGGACGAGCAGTACTTC. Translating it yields CATNDRWDEQYF.

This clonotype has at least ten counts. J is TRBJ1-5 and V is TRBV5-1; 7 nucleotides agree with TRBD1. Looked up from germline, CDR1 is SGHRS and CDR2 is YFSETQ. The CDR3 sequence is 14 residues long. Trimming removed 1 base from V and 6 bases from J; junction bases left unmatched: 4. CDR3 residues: CASSLQGDTQPQHF. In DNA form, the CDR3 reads TGCGCCAGCAGCTTGCAGGGGGATACTCAGCCCCAGCATTTT.